This T cell receptor (beta chain) was sequenced in a study of Ad26.COV2.S vaccination and SARS-CoV-2 variants (dated by TCRdb to the early 2020s). Background for the entire study: Vaccine-arm donors came from COV1001, a multicentre, randomized, double-blind, placebo-controlled phase I-IIa trial of Ad26.COV2.S in healthy adults. Ad26.COV2.S was administered intramuscularly at a dose of 5x10^10 or 1x10^11 viral particles, either as one shot or as two shots given 56 days apart. TCRbeta repertoire sequencing was used to assess the specificity and breadth of SARS-CoV-2-reactive T cell receptors after Ad26.COV2.S vaccination. A total of around 32 samples were included in the TCR-sequenced set, comprising some 20 Ad26.COV2.S vaccine recipients, 5 placebo recipients and 8 SARS-CoV-2 convalescent individuals. Trial participants were randomized into five groups of five, in which low-dose or high-dose Ad26.COV2.S was given once or twice, or placebo was given on both occasions. Investigators remained blinded to trial group allocation during experiments and outcome assessment. Beyond this particular receptor, the publication reports: The authors noted that total T cell responses may have been underestimated by the TCR breadth and depth analyses. Ad26.COV2.S recipients had higher spike-specific TCR breadth than placebo recipients (P = 0.0014). The study was not powered for comparison of responses between vaccine doses or regimens. After vaccination, substantial breadth of spike-specific CD8+ and CD4+ T cell responses was reported. Comparable non-spike TCR breadth was observed between vaccine and placebo recipients, consistent with only spike being contained in the vaccine.

The immunoSEQ Assay was the method used to sequence TCRbeta CDR3 regions. After extraction, genomic DNA underwent amplification by bias-controlled multiplex PCR, followed by high-throughput sequencing. On the authors' methods: To quantify the absolute abundance of every unique TCRbeta CDR3 region, sequences were collapsed and filtered. T cell fraction was estimated by normalizing TCRbeta template counts to usable DNA, which was measured by amplifying reference genes present in all nucleated cells. Repertoire TCRs were annotated as SARS-CoV-2-specific when V gene, CDR3 amino acid sequence and J gene were exactly matched to a known reactive TCR set. MIRA supplied the reference SARS-CoV-2 TCR set, which was filtered for enrichment in COVID-19-positive ImmuneCODE repertoires so that public or cross-reactive TCRs were removed. Using the MIRA antigens, annotated TCRs were further analysed by specific ORF or by position within an ORF. Breadth was defined as the number of annotated unique rearrangements divided by the total number of unique productive rearrangements, and depth was defined as the summed frequency of the annotated unique rearrangements. Two-sided Wilcoxon rank-sum tests were used to compare TCR breadth between groups. TCRdb re-hosts the immuneACCESS table, in-frame sequences only. Its copies lack some clones; in the studies checked, an unresolved V gene accounts for under half of them, and the cause for the rest is not known. The D gene and trimming were derived from the DNA, and the V and J assignments and clone size from that table. The sample records about 470,000 clones, about 92% of which are singletons. Around 4.5% of the sample is in the top ten clones.

What this sample's treatment or condition label stands for: approximately 18 received Ad26.COV2.S at low or high dose, single or two shots; 5 received placebo; per-sample allocation not given. For vaccine and placebo recipients, the sequenced repertoires came from samples collected on day 63 after the first injection. In Cohort 1b, some 25 adults aged 18-55 years were enrolled at a single site in Boston, USA, between 29 July and 7 August 2020. Ad26.COV2.S was a replication-incompetent adenovirus type 26 vector expressing a prefusion-stabilized SARS-CoV-2 spike protein from the original Wuhan strain. With respect to this clone: The antigen this receptor binds is unknown. Within one base of it there is no much larger clone, and no base qualities were kept.

This TCR derives from a person aged 18-65 years who received the Ad26.COV2.S COVID-19 vaccine or a placebo. The sample in question was peripheral blood, obtained in a trial of Ad26.COV2.S vaccine versus placebo.

The CDR3 region reads CASSLVPNQPQHF. Read as DNA, the sequence is TGTGCCAGCAGTTTAGTCCCCAATCAGCCCCAGCATTTT. Recombination linked TRBV12-3 or TRBV12-4 to TRBJ1-5; no D segment can be confidently identified. The CDR3 measures 13 amino acids from cysteine to phenylalanine. Of all the DNA, just the CDR3 is kept, 39 bases in frame from base 1. The junction shows trimming of 1 base on V and 3 bases on J, plus 4 bases between the germline ends.